The clone carrying this T cell receptor (beta chain) was detected only a few times. The data stem from a study of T-cell reconstitution after alpha-beta-depleted transplantation in children. TCRbeta library preparation incorporated unique molecular identifiers. Via MiXCR, TCRdb re-called the PCR reads, giving one row per CDR3 protein. Among 100,000 or so distinct CDR3 sequences listed, around 7.8% were seen once. This clonotype was sampled from a boy between 2 and 10 years old with acute lymphoblastic leukemia, due to receive a stem cell transplant. This sample comprised PBMCs, obtained before TCRalphabeta/CD19-depleted stem cell transplant.

This CDR3 reads CATSRLTASNQPQHF. CDR3 coding DNA: TGTGCCACCAGCAGATTGACAGCTAGCAATCAGCCCCAGCATTTT. The genes are TRBV15 and TRBJ1-5; TRBD1 is a possible D gene (5 bases). The CDR3 totals 15 residues. The germline gives CDR1 LNHNV, CDR2 YYDKDF (reference sequence). V dropped 2 bases and J dropped 0 bases, with 8 bases sitting between them.